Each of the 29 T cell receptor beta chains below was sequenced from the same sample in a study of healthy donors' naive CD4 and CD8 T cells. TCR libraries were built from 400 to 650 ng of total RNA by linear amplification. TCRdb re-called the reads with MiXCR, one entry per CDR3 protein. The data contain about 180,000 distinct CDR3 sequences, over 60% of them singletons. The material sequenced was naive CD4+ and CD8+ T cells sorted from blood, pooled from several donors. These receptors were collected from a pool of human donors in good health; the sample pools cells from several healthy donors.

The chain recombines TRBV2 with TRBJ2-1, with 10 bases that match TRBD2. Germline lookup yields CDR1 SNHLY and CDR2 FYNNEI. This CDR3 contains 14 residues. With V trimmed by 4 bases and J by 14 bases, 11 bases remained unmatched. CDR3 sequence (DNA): TGTGCCAGCAGTGTCCCGGGACTAGCGTCCGTGGAGTTCTTC. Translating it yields CASSVPGLASVEFF.

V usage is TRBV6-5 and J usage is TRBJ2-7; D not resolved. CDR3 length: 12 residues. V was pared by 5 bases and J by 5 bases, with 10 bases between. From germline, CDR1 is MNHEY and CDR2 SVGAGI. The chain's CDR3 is CASSKGWNEQYF. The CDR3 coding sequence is TGTGCCAGCAGTAAAGGGTGGAACGAGCAGTACTTC.

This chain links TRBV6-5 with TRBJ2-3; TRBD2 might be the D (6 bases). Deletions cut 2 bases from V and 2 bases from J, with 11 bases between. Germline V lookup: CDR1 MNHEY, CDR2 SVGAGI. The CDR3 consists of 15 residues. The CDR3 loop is CASSYGAGLTDTQYF. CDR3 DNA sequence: TGTGCCAGCAGTTACGGCGCGGGACTCACAGATACGCAGTATTTT.

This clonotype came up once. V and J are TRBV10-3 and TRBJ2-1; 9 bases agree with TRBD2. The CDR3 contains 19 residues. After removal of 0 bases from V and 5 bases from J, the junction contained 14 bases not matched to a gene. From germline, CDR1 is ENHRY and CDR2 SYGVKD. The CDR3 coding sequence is TGTGCCATCAGTGAGTCGATAAGTGTAGTAGCGGGAGCCCACAATGAGCAGTTCTTC. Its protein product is CAISESISVVAGAHNEQFF.

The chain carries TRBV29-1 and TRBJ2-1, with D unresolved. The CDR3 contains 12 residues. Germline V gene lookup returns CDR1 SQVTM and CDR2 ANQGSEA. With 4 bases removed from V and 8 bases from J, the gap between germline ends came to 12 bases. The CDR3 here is CSVGARGDEQFF. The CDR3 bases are TGCAGCGTTGGTGCCCGTGGCGATGAGCAGTTCTTC.

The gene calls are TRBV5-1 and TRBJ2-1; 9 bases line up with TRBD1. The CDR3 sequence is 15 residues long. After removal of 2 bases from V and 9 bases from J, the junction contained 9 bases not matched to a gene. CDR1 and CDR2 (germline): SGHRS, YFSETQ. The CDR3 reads CASSLLPGQGLEQFF. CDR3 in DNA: TGCGCCAGCAGCTTATTACCGGGACAGGGCCTTGAGCAGTTCTTC.

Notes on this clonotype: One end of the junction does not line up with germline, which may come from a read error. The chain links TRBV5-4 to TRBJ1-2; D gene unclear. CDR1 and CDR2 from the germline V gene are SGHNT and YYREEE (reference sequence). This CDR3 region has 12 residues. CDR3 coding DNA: TGTGCCACCAGCAGTGATCACTATGGCTACACCTTC. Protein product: CATSSDHYGYTF. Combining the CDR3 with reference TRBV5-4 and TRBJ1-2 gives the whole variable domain ETGVTQSPTHLIKTRGQQVTLRCSSQSGHNTVSWYQQALGQGPQFIFQYYREEENGRGNFPPRFSGLQFPNYSSELNVNALELDDSALYLCATSSDHYGYTFGSGTRLTVV.

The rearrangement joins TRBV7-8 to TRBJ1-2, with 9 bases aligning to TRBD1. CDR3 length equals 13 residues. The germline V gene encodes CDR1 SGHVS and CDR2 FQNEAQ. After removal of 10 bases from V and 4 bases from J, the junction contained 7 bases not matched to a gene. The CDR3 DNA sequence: TGTGCCATACAGGGGGCGCGAGGCTATGGCTACACCTTC. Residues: CAIQGARGYGYTF. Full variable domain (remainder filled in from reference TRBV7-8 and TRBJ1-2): GAGVSQSPRYKVAKRGQDVALRCDPISGHVSLFWYQQALGQGPEFLTYFQNEAQLDKSGLPSDRFFAERPEGSVSTLKIQRTQQEDSAVYLCAIQGARGYGYTFGSGTRLTVV.

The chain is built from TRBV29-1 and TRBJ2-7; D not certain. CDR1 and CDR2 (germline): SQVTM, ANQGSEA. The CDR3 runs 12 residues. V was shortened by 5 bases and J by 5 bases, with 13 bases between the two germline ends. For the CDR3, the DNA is TGCAGCGTTCGGACCTTGCTTGACGAGCAGTACTTC. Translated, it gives CSVRTLLDEQYF.

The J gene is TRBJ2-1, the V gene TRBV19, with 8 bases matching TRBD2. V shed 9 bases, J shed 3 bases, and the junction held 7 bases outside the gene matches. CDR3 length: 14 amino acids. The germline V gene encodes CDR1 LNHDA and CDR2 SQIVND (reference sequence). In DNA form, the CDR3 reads TGTGCCAGCACCCAGGGACTAGGCTACAATGAGCAGTTCTTC. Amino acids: CASTQGLGYNEQFF.

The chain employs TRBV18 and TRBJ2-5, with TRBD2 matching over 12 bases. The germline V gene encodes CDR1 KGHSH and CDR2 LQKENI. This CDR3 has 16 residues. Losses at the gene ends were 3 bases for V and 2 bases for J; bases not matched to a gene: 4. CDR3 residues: CASSPLAGGRQETQYF. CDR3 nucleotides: TGTGCCAGCTCACCGCTAGCGGGGGGGCGTCAAGAGACCCAGTACTTC.

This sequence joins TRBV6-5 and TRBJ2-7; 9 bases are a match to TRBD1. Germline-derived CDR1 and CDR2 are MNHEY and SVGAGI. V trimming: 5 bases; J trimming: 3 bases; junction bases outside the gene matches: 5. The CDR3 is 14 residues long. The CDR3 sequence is CASSPGTGRYEQYF. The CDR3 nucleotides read TGTGCCAGCAGTCCCGGGACAGGGCGCTACGAGCAGTACTTC.

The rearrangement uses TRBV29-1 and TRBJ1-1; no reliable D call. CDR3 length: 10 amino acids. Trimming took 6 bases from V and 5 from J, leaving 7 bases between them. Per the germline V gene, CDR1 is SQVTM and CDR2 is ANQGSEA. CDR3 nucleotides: TGCAGCGTGTTTCGGACTGAAGCTTTCTTT. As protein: CSVFRTEAFF.

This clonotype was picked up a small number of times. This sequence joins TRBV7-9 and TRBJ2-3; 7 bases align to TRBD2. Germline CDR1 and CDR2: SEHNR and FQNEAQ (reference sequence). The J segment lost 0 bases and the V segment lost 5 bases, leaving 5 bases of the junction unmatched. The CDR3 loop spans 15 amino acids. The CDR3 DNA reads TGTGCCAGCAGCACGGGACTAAAAAGCACAGATACGCAGTATTTT. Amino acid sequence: CASSTGLKSTDTQYF.

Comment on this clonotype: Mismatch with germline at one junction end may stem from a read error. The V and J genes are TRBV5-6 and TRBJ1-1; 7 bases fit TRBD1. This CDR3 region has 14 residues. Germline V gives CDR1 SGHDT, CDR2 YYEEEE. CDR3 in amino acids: CASSPWDSNTEAFF. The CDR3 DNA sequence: TGTGCCAGCAGCCCTTGGGACAGTAACACTGAAGCCTTCTTT.

The CDR3 nucleotides are TGCAGTGCTAGAGATCCCGGTTACCAACTTCTATACGAGCAGTACTTC. Its protein product is CSARDPGYQLLYEQYF. This chain joins TRBV20-1 and TRBJ2-7; no clear D gene. CDR3 size: 16 residues. Trimming shortened V by 0 bases and J by 4 bases, and 19 bases separated the two germline ends. Germline assignment: CDR1 DFQATT and CDR2 SNEGSKA (reference sequence).

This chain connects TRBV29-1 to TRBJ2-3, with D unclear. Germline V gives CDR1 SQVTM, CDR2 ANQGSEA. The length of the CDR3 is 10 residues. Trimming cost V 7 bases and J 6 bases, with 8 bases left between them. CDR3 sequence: CSAASDTQYF. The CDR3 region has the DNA TGCAGCGCCGCCTCGGATACGCAGTATTTT.

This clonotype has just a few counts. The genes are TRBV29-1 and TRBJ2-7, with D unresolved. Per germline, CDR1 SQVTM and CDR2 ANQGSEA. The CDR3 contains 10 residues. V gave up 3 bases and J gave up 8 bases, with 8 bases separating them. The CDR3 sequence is CSVDTGKQYF. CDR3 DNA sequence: TGCAGCGTTGATACCGGCAAGCAGTACTTC.

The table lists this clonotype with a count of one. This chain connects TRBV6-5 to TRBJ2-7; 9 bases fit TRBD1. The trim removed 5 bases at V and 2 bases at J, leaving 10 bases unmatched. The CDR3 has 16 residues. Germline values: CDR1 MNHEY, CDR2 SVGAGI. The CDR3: CASSLLRTGVAYEQYF. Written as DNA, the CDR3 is TGTGCCAGCAGTCTTCTCCGGACAGGGGTGGCCTACGAGCAGTACTTC.

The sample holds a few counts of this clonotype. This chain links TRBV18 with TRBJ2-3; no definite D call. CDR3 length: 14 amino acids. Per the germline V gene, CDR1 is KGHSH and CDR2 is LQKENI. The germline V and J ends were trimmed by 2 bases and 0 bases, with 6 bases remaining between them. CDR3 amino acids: CASSPIPSTDTQYF. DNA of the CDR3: TGTGCCAGCTCACCAATTCCAAGCACAGATACGCAGTATTTT.

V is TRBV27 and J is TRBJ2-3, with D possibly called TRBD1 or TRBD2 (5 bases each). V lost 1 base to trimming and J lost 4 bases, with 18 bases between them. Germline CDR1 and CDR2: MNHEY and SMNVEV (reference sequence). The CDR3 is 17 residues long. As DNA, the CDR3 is TGTGCCAGCAGTTTATTGCCGGGGCGCGGGTTCCCAGATACGCAGTATTTT. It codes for CASSLLPGRGFPDTQYF.

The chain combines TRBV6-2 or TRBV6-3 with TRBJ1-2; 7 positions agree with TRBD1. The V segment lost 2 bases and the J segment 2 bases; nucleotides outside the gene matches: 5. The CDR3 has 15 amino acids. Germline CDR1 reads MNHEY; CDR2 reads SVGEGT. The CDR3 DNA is TGTGCCAGCAGTTACCCCCAAGGGGGCAACTATGGCTACACCTTC. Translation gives CASSYPQGGNYGYTF.

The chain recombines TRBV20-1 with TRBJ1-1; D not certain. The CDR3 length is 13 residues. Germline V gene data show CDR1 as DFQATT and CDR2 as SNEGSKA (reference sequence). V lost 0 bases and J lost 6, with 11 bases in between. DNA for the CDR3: TGCAGTGCTAGAGATCTTGGTACGGCTGAAGCTTTCTTT. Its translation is CSARDLGTAEAFF.

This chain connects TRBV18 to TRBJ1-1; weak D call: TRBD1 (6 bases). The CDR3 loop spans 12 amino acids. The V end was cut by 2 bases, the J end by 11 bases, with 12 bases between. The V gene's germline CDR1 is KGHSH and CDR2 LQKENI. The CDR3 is CASSPGGRVAFF. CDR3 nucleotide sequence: TGTGCCAGCTCACCAGGGGGCCGGGTCGCTTTCTTT.

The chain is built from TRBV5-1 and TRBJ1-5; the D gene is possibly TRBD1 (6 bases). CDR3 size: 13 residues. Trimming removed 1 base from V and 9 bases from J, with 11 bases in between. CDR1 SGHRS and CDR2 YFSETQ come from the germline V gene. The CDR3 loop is CASSLTGPSPQHF. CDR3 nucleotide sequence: TGCGCCAGCAGCTTGACAGGGCCCTCGCCCCAGCATTTT.

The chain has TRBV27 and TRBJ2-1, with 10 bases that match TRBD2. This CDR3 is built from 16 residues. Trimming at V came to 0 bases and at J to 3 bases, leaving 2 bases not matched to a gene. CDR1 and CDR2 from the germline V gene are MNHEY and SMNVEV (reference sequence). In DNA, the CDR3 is TGTGCCAGCAGTTTATCCTGGACTAGCGGCTACAATGAGCAGTTCTTC. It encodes CASSLSWTSGYNEQFF.

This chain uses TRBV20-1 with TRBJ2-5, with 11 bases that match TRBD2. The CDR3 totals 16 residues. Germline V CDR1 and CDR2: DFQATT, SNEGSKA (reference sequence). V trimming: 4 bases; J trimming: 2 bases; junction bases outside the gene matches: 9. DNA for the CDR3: TGCAGTGCTACCCTTGCAAGACTAGCGGGGCAAGAGACCCAGTACTTC. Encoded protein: CSATLARLAGQETQYF.

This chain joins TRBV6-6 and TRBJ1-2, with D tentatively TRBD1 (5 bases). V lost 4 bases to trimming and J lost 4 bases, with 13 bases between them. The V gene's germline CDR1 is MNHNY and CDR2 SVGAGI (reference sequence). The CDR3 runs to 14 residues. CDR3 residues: CASSFSETVYGYTF. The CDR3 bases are TGTGCCAGCAGTTTCTCGGAGACAGTCTATGGCTACACCTTC.

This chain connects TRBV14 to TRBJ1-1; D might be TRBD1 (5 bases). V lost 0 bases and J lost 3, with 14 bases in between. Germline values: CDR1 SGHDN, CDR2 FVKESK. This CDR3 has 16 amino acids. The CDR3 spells CASSQDGAQWDTEAFF. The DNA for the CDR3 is TGTGCCAGCAGCCAAGATGGGGCCCAATGGGACACTGAAGCTTTCTTT.